The 13 T cell receptor beta chains reported below all come from one sample, sequenced in a study of blood T cell repertoires in COVID-19. Generated by immunoSEQ multiplex PCR, the TCRdb table keeps only in-frame clones and is missing some. The sample gives about 88,000 clones, around 85% of which show up once; approximately 20% is in the top ten. Material: peripheral blood. The origin of the receptors is a woman aged 60-75 years with COVID-19, enrolled during active disease.

The V and J genes are TRBV7-9 and TRBJ2-1; no clear D. The CDR3 sequence is 13 residues long. The V end lost 2 bases, the J end lost 3 bases, and 5 bases lay between the germline ends. Germline CDR1 reads SEHNR; CDR2 reads FQNEAQ (reference sequence). The CDR3 DNA is TGTGCCAGCAGCTTACTGCGCTACAATGAGCAGTTCTTC. Translating gives CASSLLRYNEQFF.

The chain links TRBV5-5 to TRBJ1-1, with D perhaps matching TRBD1 (6 bases). The CDR3 length is 13 residues. V lost 2 bases and J 3 bases, leaving 8 bases between the germline ends. Germline V gives CDR1 SGHKS, CDR2 YYEKEE (reference sequence). The CDR3 reads CASSLQGHTEAFF. The DNA of the CDR3 is TGTGCCAGCAGCTTACAGGGCCACACTGAAGCTTTCTTT.

The V and J genes are TRBV7-2 and TRBJ2-3; TRBD1 agrees at 8 bases. The CDR3 runs 15 residues. The V and J ends lost 1 base and 4 bases, in that order; junction bases with no gene match: 4. The V gene's germline CDR1 is SGHTA and CDR2 FQGNSA. In DNA, the CDR3 is TGTGCCAGCAGCTTAGGGACAGGGTGGTCAGATACGCAGTATTTT. Protein: CASSLGTGWSDTQYF.

CDR3 DNA sequence: TGTGCCATCAGTGTGGGACAGGGCTACGGCTACACCTTC. This sequence encodes CAISVGQGYGYTF. The gene calls are TRBV10-3 and TRBJ1-2; 9 positions agree with TRBD1. The CDR3 consists of 13 residues. Germline V CDR1 and CDR2: ENHRY, SYGVKD. V was clipped by 4 bases and J by 8 bases; unmatched bases: 5.

This chain joins TRBV20-1 and TRBJ1-1; perhaps TRBD1 as D (6 bases). The V end was cut by 3 bases, the J end by 5 bases, with 16 bases between. The CDR3 sequence is 14 residues long. Germline V CDR1 and CDR2: DFQATT, SNEGSKA (reference sequence). Written as DNA, the CDR3 is TGCAGTGCTAGTTTAAGCAGGGGTCGTACTGAAGCTTTCTTT. Translation gives CSASLSRGRTEAFF.

In this sample, this clone turned up a few times. The CDR3 reads CASSDSYRSSYNEQFF. CDR3 nucleotides: TGTGCCAGCAGTGACTCTTATCGGAGCTCCTACAATGAGCAGTTCTTC. The gene calls are TRBV6-4 and TRBJ2-1, with D uncertain. Trimming took off 0 bases at V and 0 bases at J, with 9 bases between the two ends. Germline CDR1 MRHNA, CDR2 SNTAGT. The CDR3 is 16 residues long.

The chain has TRBV27 and TRBJ1-1, with D unclear. V lost 0 bases and J lost 5, with 16 bases in between. Per the germline V gene, CDR1 is MNHEY and CDR2 is SMNVEV (reference sequence). This CDR3 has 16 residues. CDR3 sequence reads: CASSLSLAARRTEAFF. CDR3 nucleotides: TGTGCCAGCAGTTTATCCCTGGCGGCCCGGAGAACTGAAGCTTTCTTT.

The chain is built from TRBV2 and TRBJ2-3; 9 bases are a match to TRBD1. The ends lost 7 bases at V and 0 bases at J; junction bases unmatched: 5. Germline V gene sequence: CDR1 SNHLY, CDR2 FYNNEI. The CDR3 has 15 amino acids. The CDR3 spells CASNGQGPSTDTQYF. CDR3 coding DNA: TGTGCCAGCAACGGACAGGGGCCTAGCACAGATACGCAGTATTTT.

The genes are TRBV6-5 and TRBJ1-4; 8 bases map to TRBD1. The CDR3 consists of 13 residues. Germline loops: CDR1 MNHEY, CDR2 SVGAGI. The V gene end was trimmed by 9 bases and the J gene end by 7 bases; junction bases not matched to a gene: 7. CDR3 nucleotides: TGTGCCAGTACTACAGGGGGGGGTGAAAAACTGTTTTTT. Protein sequence: CASTTGGGEKLFF.

This clone has more than one count but fewer than ten. The chain carries TRBV4-3 and TRBJ1-1, with D perhaps TRBD1 (6 bases). V gave up 0 bases and J gave up 5 bases, with 10 bases separating them. Germline CDR1 is LGHNA and CDR2 is YSLEER. The CDR3 is 14 amino acids. CDR3 DNA: TGCGCCAGCAGCCAAGAAGGGGGAAGGACTGAAGCTTTCTTT. Protein sequence: CASSQEGGRTEAFF.

This clone is a singleton in its sample. This chain joins TRBV5-8 and TRBJ2-3, with D possibly TRBD2 on 5 matching bases. CDR1 SGHTS and CDR2 YDEGEE come from the germline V gene. V lost 4 bases, J lost 2 bases, and 14 bases lay in between. The CDR3 has 15 amino acids. The CDR3 spells CASSRGNSDTDTQYF. The CDR3 DNA is TGTGCCAGCAGCCGGGGTAATAGCGACACAGATACGCAGTATTTT.

As concerns this clone: Other nucleotide sequences from this sample produce the same CDR3. J is TRBJ1-5 and V is TRBV19; D is possibly TRBD1 (5 bases). The germline CDR1 and CDR2 sequences are LNHDA and SQIVND (reference sequence). V lost 6 bases to trimming and J lost 2 bases, with 11 bases between them. CDR3 length: 14 amino acids. The CDR3 is CASSPGQGNQPQHF. CDR3 DNA sequence: TGTGCCAGTAGCCCAGGGCAGGGCAATCAGCCCCAGCATTTT.

This chain connects TRBV5-1 to TRBJ1-3, with D maybe TRBD1 (5 bases). The CDR3 contains 14 residues. Germline V CDR1 and CDR2: SGHRS, YFSETQ. The V end lost 7 bases, the J end lost 0 bases, and 11 bases lay between the germline ends. CDR3 sequence (DNA): TGCGCCAGCGCCCTACAGGCCTCTGGAAACACCATATATTTT. This translates into CASALQASGNTIYF.